The clone carrying this T cell receptor beta chain has a count of ten or more. The data were obtained in a study of molecular identifiers for immune sequencing clone quantification. TCRdb reprocessed the PCR reads with MiXCR, giving one entry per CDR3 protein. The sample has 300,000 to 400,000 distinct CDR3 sequences, 24% seen once. V was cut by 3 bases and J by 3 bases, with 12 bases left in between. The CDR3 covers 14 residues. The gene calls are TRBV12-3 or TRBV12-4 and TRBJ2-7, with a possible D match to TRBD1 (6 bases). The sequence was obtained from a human donor in good health. Some libraries in this study had Jurkat cell RNA spiked in. The sequenced sample consisted of naive CD8+ T cells from blood, with Jurkat cell RNA spiked in. Subset defined: FACS-sorted CD8+CD4-CCR7+CD45RA+ naive T cells. CDR3 DNA: TGTGCCAGCAGTTTTCTTGGACAGTACTACGAGCAGTACTTC. It yields the protein CASSFLGQYYEQYF.